This T cell receptor beta chain was observed in a study of beta chain features in type 1 diabetes. General observations from the study: Type 1 diabetes patients had moderately but significantly shorter TCRB CDR3s in all four CD4+ subsets.

The authors reverse transcribed all of the isolated RNA, so sequencing captured expressed TCRB transcripts. Assay used: immunoSEQ multiplex PCR; TCRdb lists only in-frame clones, some missing. The repertoire includes a few hundred thousand clones, about 14% of them detected once, and about 0.018% sits in the top ten. As regards this clone: Its antigen is not identified.

The V and J ends lost 0 bases and 4 bases, in that order; junction bases with no gene match: 6. The CDR3 length is 16 residues. CDR1 LGHNA and CDR2 YNFKEQ come from the germline V gene. The clonotype was recovered from a young man with type 1 diabetes. The sequencing sample was made of naive CD4+ T cells from blood. The chain joins TRBV4-2 to TRBJ1-5, with 7 bases identical to TRBD1. The CDR3 protein is CASSQDGDRKNQPQHF. In DNA, the CDR3 is TGTGCCAGCAGCCAAGACGGGGACAGAAAAAATCAGCCCCAGCATTTT.